The next 30 T cell receptor beta chains were all read from a single sample in a study of blood T cell repertoires in COVID-19. TCRdb's copy holds only in-frame clones and misses some; the assay was immunoSEQ multiplex PCR. The sample records a few hundred thousand clones, roughly 90% being singletons. The sequencing input was PBMCs or T cells enriched from blood (not recorded which). These receptors were obtained from a young woman who had been exposed to COVID-19.

This clone was found many times. V and J are TRBV6-4 and TRBJ2-3, with TRBD2 identical over 10 bases. The germline gives CDR1 MRHNA, CDR2 SNTAGT. The CDR3 has 19 amino acids. With 2 bases clipped from V and 0 bases from J, the junction kept 11 bases outside the gene matches. As DNA, the CDR3 is TGTGCCAGCAGTGACCTCGGGGGATCTAGCGGGGGCAGCACAGATACGCAGTATTTT. The encoded protein is CASSDLGGSSGGSTDTQYF.

The chain uses TRBV18 and TRBJ2-5; 11 bases are shared with TRBD2. After removal of 4 bases from V and 3 bases from J, the junction contained 4 bases not matched to a gene. The length of the CDR3 is 15 residues. Germline loops: CDR1 KGHSH, CDR2 LQKENI. CDR3 DNA: TGTGCCAGCTCACTGGGACTAGCGGATAAAGAGACCCAGTACTTC. Residues: CASSLGLADKETQYF. Full variable domain (rest looked up from reference TRBV18 and TRBJ2-5): NAGVMQNPRHLVRRRGQEARLRCSPMKGHSHVYWYRQLPEEGLKFMVYLQKENIIDESGMPKERFSAEFPKEGPSILRIQQVVRGDSAAYFCASSLGLADKETQYFGPGTRLLVL.

The sample holds a few counts of this clone. This sequence joins TRBV2 and TRBJ1-2, with 9 nucleotides matching TRBD1. V trimming: 5 bases; J trimming: 0 bases; junction bases outside the gene matches: 4. The CDR3 runs 15 residues. The germline CDR1 and CDR2 sequences are SNHLY and FYNNEI. CDR3 region: CASSLGTGSNYGYTF. CDR3 nucleotide sequence: TGTGCCAGCAGTTTGGGGACAGGGTCTAACTATGGCTACACCTTC. Supplemented by reference TRBV2 and TRBJ1-2, the full variable domain reads EPEVTQTPSHQVTQMGQEVILRCVPISNHLYFYWYRQILGQKVEFLVSFYNNEISEKSEIFDDQFSVERPDGSNFTLKIRSTKLEDSAMYFCASSLGTGSNYGYTFGSGTRLTVV.

J is TRBJ2-5 and V is TRBV3-1 (or the pseudogene TRBV3-2); 9 nucleotides match TRBD2. Losses at the gene ends were 5 bases for V and 1 base for J; bases not matched to a gene: 8. CDR1 and CDR2 from the germline V gene are LGHDT and YNNKEL (reference sequence). This CDR3 spans 16 amino acids. CDR3 sequence reads: CASSSRAGGFQETQYF. In DNA form, the CDR3 reads TGTGCCAGCAGCAGTAGGGCGGGAGGGTTCCAAGAGACCCAGTACTTC.

V gene TRBV6-5 combines with J gene TRBJ1-2, with 8 bases aligning to TRBD1. The germline CDR1 and CDR2 sequences are MNHEY and SVGAGI. V lost 9 bases, J lost 5 bases, and 11 bases stayed unmatched. CDR3 size: 14 residues. CDR3 in amino acids: CASCETGADYGYTF. CDR3 nucleotides: TGTGCCAGTTGCGAGACAGGGGCAGATTATGGCTACACCTTC.

The V gene is TRBV7-9, the J gene TRBJ2-3, with TRBD2 matching over 10 bases. Looked up from germline, CDR1 is SEHNR and CDR2 is FQNEAQ (reference sequence). The CDR3 is 16 residues long. J gave up 1 base and V 5 bases, and 6 bases lay outside the gene matches. The DNA for the CDR3 is TGTGCCAGCAGCATGATAGCGGGGGGTCGCACAGATACGCAGTATTTT. The encoded protein is CASSMIAGGRTDTQYF.

The chain employs TRBV7-2 and TRBJ1-5; D remains unclear. CDR3 length equals 14 residues. Germline V gene sequence: CDR1 SGHTA, CDR2 FQGNSA. V was shortened by 5 bases and J by 11 bases, with 19 bases between the two germline ends. As DNA, the CDR3 is TGTGCCAGCAGCGACTCATATGGCTTGGAAACCCAGCATTTT. Amino acid sequence: CASSDSYGLETQHF.

The chain combines TRBV11-3 with TRBJ2-1; 13 bases are a match to TRBD2. Trimming cost V 0 bases and J 6 bases; bases outside gene matches: 8. The V gene's germline CDR1 is SGHNT and CDR2 YENEEA. The CDR3 is made up of 18 amino acids. CDR3 nucleotide sequence: TGTGCCAGCAGCTTAGATAGGGTGGGACTAGCGGGAACCAATGAGCAGTTCTTC. Translating gives CASSLDRVGLAGTNEQFF.

This clone has a handful of counts. V gene TRBV10-3 combines with J gene TRBJ2-3, with TRBD1 matching 10 bases. The trim removed 7 bases at V and 5 bases at J, leaving 6 bases unmatched. The CDR3 spans 14 residues. Germline CDR1 is ENHRY and CDR2 is SYGVKD. The CDR3 coding sequence is TGTGCCATCAAGATGGGACAGGGGATAGATACGCAGTATTTT. This encodes CAIKMGQGIDTQYF.

The chain recombines TRBV4-2 with TRBJ1-5; D not certain. V lost 1 base to trimming and J lost 2 bases, with 12 bases between them. The CDR3 length is 16 residues. Per the germline V gene, CDR1 is LGHNA and CDR2 is YNFKEQ. CDR3 bases: TGTGCCAGCAGCCAAGTAGGAGGGAATGGCAATCAGCCCCAGCATTTT. Protein: CASSQVGGNGNQPQHF.

The chain couples TRBV7-3 to TRBJ1-1; D gene ambiguous. V lost 7 bases to trimming and J lost 1 base, with 10 bases between them. The CDR3 is made up of 13 amino acids. The germline CDR1 and CDR2 sequences are SGHTA and FQGTGA. This CDR3 is CASTLGENTEAFF. CDR3 DNA: TGTGCCAGCACCCTGGGCGAGAACACTGAAGCTTTCTTT.

V and J are TRBV4-1 and TRBJ2-5; 8 nucleotides agree with TRBD2. The germline V gene has CDR1 MGHRA and CDR2 YSYEKL. The trim removed 4 bases at V and 1 base at J, leaving 8 bases unmatched. This CDR3 region has 16 residues. The CDR3 here is CASSPEGAGGQETQYF. In DNA form, the CDR3 reads TGCGCCAGCAGCCCCGAAGGTGCGGGAGGCCAAGAGACCCAGTACTTC.

This chain uses TRBV2 with TRBJ2-6; 8 nucleotides match TRBD2. Germline V gene data show CDR1 as SNHLY and CDR2 as FYNNEI. V was clipped by 11 bases and J by 0 bases; unmatched bases: 0. The CDR3 contains 13 residues. The CDR3 DNA reads TGTGCCCGGGGGGGCTCTGGGGCCAACGTCCTGACTTTC. Translated: CARGGSGANVLTF.

This rearrangement joins TRBV5-4 to TRBJ2-2; 7 bases align to TRBD1. Germline CDR1 and CDR2: SGHNT and YYREEE (reference sequence). The CDR3 is 16 amino acids. Germline trimming cut 4 bases from V and 0 bases from J; bases unmatched to any gene: 6. The CDR3 reads CASSPGQTTNTGELFF. Written as DNA, the CDR3 is TGTGCCAGCAGCCCGGGACAGACTACGAACACCGGGGAGCTGTTTTTT.

This chain connects TRBV6-2 or TRBV6-3 to TRBJ2-1; 8 bases are a match to TRBD2. The junction had 15 bases not matched to a gene; V was cut back by 6 bases and J by 2 bases. This CDR3 region has 18 residues. The germline V gene encodes CDR1 MNHEY and CDR2 SVGEGT. CDR3 in amino acids: CASSPGGGKREAYNEQFF. In DNA, the CDR3 is TGTGCCAGCAGCCCCGGGGGGGGCAAAAGAGAAGCCTACAATGAGCAGTTCTTC.

The chain links TRBV7-6 to TRBJ2-3; D is perhaps TRBD1 (6 bases). This CDR3 has 15 residues. Trimming pared 5 bases from V and 0 bases from J, leaving 12 bases between. Per the germline V gene, CDR1 is SGHVS and CDR2 is FNYEAQ. CDR3 protein: CASSGWGLSTDTQYF. CDR3 sequence (DNA): TGTGCCAGCAGCGGGTGGGGGCTTAGCACAGATACGCAGTATTTT. Full variable domain (remainder filled in from reference TRBV7-6 and TRBJ2-3): GAGVSQSPRYKVTKRGQDVALRCDPISGHVSLYWYRQALGQGPEFLTYFNYEAQQDKSGLPNDRFSAERPEGSISTLTIQRTEQRDSAMYRCASSGWGLSTDTQYFGPGTRLTVL.

This clone has just one count. This chain joins TRBV20-1 and TRBJ1-1; weak D call: TRBD1 (5 bases). CDR1 and CDR2 from the germline V gene are DFQATT and SNEGSKA (reference sequence). The V and J ends lost 3 bases and 10 bases respectively, with 21 bases between them. CDR3 length: 14 residues. The chain's CDR3 is CSASDRGVGGIAFF. The CDR3 coding sequence is TGCAGTGCTAGTGACAGAGGGGTTGGGGGGATAGCTTTCTTT.

V is TRBV19 and J is TRBJ1-5, with D perhaps TRBD1 (6 bases). The CDR3 has 14 amino acids. Trimming removed 6 bases from V and 5 bases from J, with 14 bases in between. CDR1 is LNHDA and CDR2 is SQIVND in the germline V gene (reference sequence). CDR3 sequence (DNA): TGTGCCAGTAGGCTAGGGGGGAGGGATCAGCCCCAGCATTTT. Protein: CASRLGGRDQPQHF.

This clone was recorded a few times. This chain uses TRBV7-2 with TRBJ2-1; maybe TRBD1 (7 bases). V was clipped by 4 bases and J by 10 bases, with 14 bases between them. Germline V CDR1 and CDR2: SGHTA, FQGNSA. The CDR3 totals 13 residues. The CDR3 here is CASSYQGGWEQFF. Written as DNA, the CDR3 is TGTGCCAGCAGCTACCAGGGGGGCTGGGAGCAGTTCTTC.

This sequence joins TRBV27 and TRBJ1-1, with D uncertain. The CDR3 extends over 15 amino acids. V lost 1 base and J 3 bases, leaving 12 bases between the germline ends. Germline V lookup: CDR1 MNHEY, CDR2 SMNVEV (reference sequence). This chain's CDR3 is CASSLYTSSDTEAFF. CDR3 DNA sequence: TGTGCCAGCAGTTTATATACAAGTTCCGACACTGAAGCTTTCTTT.

V is TRBV28 and J is TRBJ2-1, with TRBD2 identical over 9 bases. The germline V gene has CDR1 MDHEN and CDR2 SYDVKM. V lost 6 bases, J lost 7 bases, and 10 bases stayed unmatched. The CDR3 extends over 15 amino acids. The CDR3 is CASSVSGRLNNEQFF. The DNA for the CDR3 is TGTGCCAGCAGCGTTAGCGGGAGACTAAATAATGAGCAGTTCTTC.

The V call is TRBV28, the J call TRBJ2-7, with TRBD1 matching 9 bases. Per germline, CDR1 MDHEN and CDR2 SYDVKM. J was trimmed by 4 bases and V by 6 bases; bases with no gene match: 13. The CDR3 extends over 16 amino acids. CDR3 loop: CASSSPGTGLRYEQYF. CDR3 nucleotide sequence: TGTGCCAGCAGCTCCCCCGGGACAGGGTTACGGTACGAGCAGTACTTC.

The genes are TRBV6-5 and TRBJ2-3; the D gene is possibly TRBD2 (5 bases). V was trimmed by 5 bases and J by 4 bases, leaving 10 bases between them. This CDR3 spans 13 amino acids. The germline V gene has CDR1 MNHEY and CDR2 SVGAGI. CDR3 nucleotide sequence: TGTGCCAGCAGTAATGCGGGTTCAGATACGCAGTATTTT. This sequence encodes CASSNAGSDTQYF.

This chain links TRBV4-2 with TRBJ1-3; TRBD1 aligns across 8 bases. Germline loops: CDR1 LGHNA, CDR2 YNFKEQ. This CDR3 has 15 residues. The trim removed 7 bases at V and 0 bases at J, leaving 5 bases unmatched. The CDR3 DNA follows: TGTGCCAGCAATCAGGGGGCTCACTCTGGAAACACCATATATTTT. This gives the protein CASNQGAHSGNTIYF.

This clone was recorded once. This chain joins TRBV7-2 and TRBJ2-1; 7 bases map to TRBD2. Trimming cost V 5 bases and J 5 bases; bases outside gene matches: 9. This CDR3 is built from 15 residues. Looked up from germline, CDR1 is SGHTA and CDR2 is FQGNSA. In DNA form, the CDR3 reads TGTGCCAGCAGCACCCTATACGGGACTAACAATGAGCAGTTCTTC. This gives the protein CASSTLYGTNNEQFF.

As to this clone: Other DNA sequences in this specimen translate into the identical CDR3. This chain uses TRBV30 with TRBJ1-6; 7 nucleotides align to TRBD1. Trimming at V came to 0 bases and at J to 10 bases, leaving 3 bases not matched to a gene. This CDR3 contains 13 residues. The germline V gene encodes CDR1 GTSNPN and CDR2 SVGIG (reference sequence). CDR3 residues: CAWSVQGNSPLHF. The CDR3 DNA reads TGTGCCTGGAGTGTACAGGGGAACTCACCCCTCCACTTT.

The gene calls are TRBV10-3 and TRBJ2-7; D not certain. Germline CDR1 and CDR2: ENHRY and SYGVKD. The CDR3 consists of 12 residues. V was trimmed by 4 bases and J by 1 base, leaving 5 bases between them. The CDR3: CAISAQSYEQYF. CDR3 DNA: TGTGCCATCAGTGCCCAGTCCTACGAGCAGTACTTC.

The J gene is TRBJ2-7, the V gene TRBV28; D gene uncertain. Germline CDR1 reads MDHEN; CDR2 reads SYDVKM. V was clipped by 7 bases and J by 4 bases, with 8 bases between them. This CDR3 has 11 residues. The CDR3 reads CASTQEYEQYF. The CDR3 DNA sequence: TGTGCCAGCACCCAAGAGTACGAGCAGTACTTC.

The V call is TRBV4-1, the J call TRBJ2-1; 7 bases line up with TRBD2. J gave up 5 bases and V 0 bases, and 10 bases lay outside the gene matches. Germline V CDR1 and CDR2: MGHRA, YSYEKL. The CDR3 is 17 amino acids. CDR3 coding DNA: TGCGCCAGCAGCCAAGATCTCCCGGGAGGAGTAAACAATGAGCAGTTCTTC. This translates into CASSQDLPGGVNNEQFF.

The chain carries TRBV7-2 and TRBJ2-7; a weak D match, TRBD1 (6 bases). CDR1 and CDR2 from the germline V gene are SGHTA and FQGNSA. V shed 5 bases and J shed 4 bases, with 21 bases lying between them. The CDR3 length is 16 residues. The CDR3 DNA reads TGTGCCAGCAGCCTACCTACGACAGGACCTGGTTACGAGCAGTACTTC. Encoded protein: CASSLPTTGPGYEQYF.